The present T cell receptor beta chain was sequenced within a study of T cells after yellow fever vaccination. 5'RACE template switching generated TCR cDNA, adding a universal primer site and UMIs. TCRdb independently ran MiXCR on the 5' RACE reads; one entry per CDR3 protein. The data contain a few hundred thousand distinct CDR3 sequences, 9.5% to 13% of them singletons. The germline V gene has CDR1 SGHRS and CDR2 YFSETQ. The V gene lost 4 bases and the J gene lost 3 bases, with 17 bases spanning the gap. The CDR3 loop spans 15 amino acids. The receptor was derived from a man between 18 and 35 years old who received the YFV17D yellow fever vaccine. The genes are TRBV5-1 and TRBJ2-7, with D possibly being TRBD2 (7 bases). The material was PBMCs, obtained on the day of the first yellow fever vaccination. The CDR3 bases are TGCGCCAGCAGCCATGGGGGGGGGCGCAGCTACGAGCAGTACTTC. Its translation: CASSHGGGRSYEQYF.